This is a list of T cell receptor beta chains from one sample in a study of cytomegalovirus exposure and HLA in healthy donors. The data were produced by immunoSEQ multiplex PCR, yet TCRdb's version contains in-frame clones alone and is incomplete. The repertoire consists of 140,000 to 150,000 clones, with 60% to 85% occurring once and the leading ten covering more than 10%. Sequenced material: PBMCs. Receptor source: a man between 40 and 49 years old in good health and CMV-seropositive. Each CDR3 is given with its conserved first and last residue. The D gene is left open where the match is weak.

v_call	j_call	d_call	cdr3_aa	cdr3_nt
TRBV5-1	TRBJ2-2	.	CASSSRMAAANTGELFF	TGCGCCAGCAGCTCGAGGATGGCTGCGGCGAACACCGGGGAGCTGTTTTTT
TRBV6-1	TRBJ2-3	.	CASSEATGTDTQYF	TGTGCCAGCAGTGAAGCTACGGGCACAGATACGCAGTATTTT
TRBV2	TRBJ2-3	.	CASSHRTEADTQYF	TGTGCCAGCAGCCATCGGACAGAGGCAGATACGCAGTATTTT
TRBV7-2	TRBJ2-5	.	CASSRERQETQYF	TGTGCCAGCAGCCGAGAGCGTCAAGAGACCCAGTACTTC
TRBV19	TRBJ2-2	.	CASSRDRPSNTGELFF	TGTGCCAGTAGTAGAGACAGGCCCTCGAACACCGGGGAGCTGTTTTTT
TRBV23-1	TRBJ1-1	.	CASSEGASEAFF	TGCGCCAGCAGTGAGGGAGCTTCGGAAGCTTTCTTT
TRBV5-1	TRBJ2-5	TRBD2	CASSFGGGPQETQYF	TGCGCCAGCAGCTTTGGGGGGGGTCCCCAAGAGACCCAGTACTTC
TRBV28	TRBJ2-2	.	CASSGTPNTGELFF	TGTGCCAGCAGCGGGACACCGAACACCGGGGAGCTGTTTTTT
TRBV7-9	TRBJ2-7	.	CASSPGGEQYF	TGTGCCAGCAGCCCCGGGGGCGAGCAGTACTTC
TRBV7-3	TRBJ2-7	TRBD1	CASSWDRGYEQYF	TGTGCCAGCAGCTGGGACAGGGGCTACGAGCAGTACTTC
TRBV27	TRBJ2-7	.	CASGTYREQYF	TGTGCCAGCGGTACTTATAGAGAGCAGTACTTC